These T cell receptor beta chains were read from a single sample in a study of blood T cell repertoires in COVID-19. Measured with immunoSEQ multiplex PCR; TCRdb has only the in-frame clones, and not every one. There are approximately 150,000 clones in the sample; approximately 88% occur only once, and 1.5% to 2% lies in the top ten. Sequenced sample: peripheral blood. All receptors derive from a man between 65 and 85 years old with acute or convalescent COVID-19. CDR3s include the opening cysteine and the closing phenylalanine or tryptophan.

CASSLGTWRQAFF	TRBV7-3	TRBJ1-1
CASRSSGTTYEQYF	TRBV12-2	TRBJ2-7
CASERDSSSYNEQFF	TRBV4-1	TRBJ2-1
CASSYWDTLYGYTF	TRBV28	TRBJ1-2
CSASSSQGSGYTF	TRBV20-1	TRBJ1-2
CASSEAVPQHF	TRBV28	TRBJ1-5
CASSPAWTAYSYEQYF	TRBV7-2	TRBJ2-7
CASSLGTGGWNYGYTF	TRBV7-9	TRBJ1-2
CASSLERNSHNSPLHF	TRBV11-2	TRBJ1-6
CASSSVLNTEAFF	TRBV27	TRBJ1-1
CASSSGLAGGTLQYF	TRBV7-2	TRBJ2-7
CASTVTGLVSDTQYF	TRBV6-5	TRBJ2-3
CATSDPTSGTGELFF	TRBV24-1	TRBJ2-2
CSVEDLYGYTF	TRBV29-1	TRBJ1-2
CASSSRTGGYETQYF	TRBV5-6	TRBJ2-5
CASSFSSPGTAGETQYF	TRBV18	TRBJ2-5
CASSPRQSGREEYF	TRBV6-5	TRBJ2-3
CASSLGGQGSYNEQFF	TRBV13	TRBJ2-1
CASSQKEGAKNIQYF	TRBV7-9	TRBJ2-4
CASPLTYGELFF	TRBV7-7	TRBJ2-2
CASSYPNFPGRAGELFF	TRBV6-2/TRBV6-3	TRBJ2-2
CASSLESGNRGYTF	TRBV7-8	TRBJ1-2
CASSELLSGVYDSPLHF	TRBV10-2	TRBJ1-6
CASSLWGTSGYEQYF	TRBV27	TRBJ2-7
CATSNRGKGYEQYF	TRBV15	TRBJ2-7
CASSQGQARSREKLFF	TRBV5-1	TRBJ1-4
CASSSGGGEGYEQYF	TRBV5-1	TRBJ2-7
CASSIPTFGEKLFF	TRBV19	TRBJ1-4
CASSKGLAGTETQYF	TRBV19	TRBJ2-5
CATSGTGSLREQFF	TRBV24-1	TRBJ2-1